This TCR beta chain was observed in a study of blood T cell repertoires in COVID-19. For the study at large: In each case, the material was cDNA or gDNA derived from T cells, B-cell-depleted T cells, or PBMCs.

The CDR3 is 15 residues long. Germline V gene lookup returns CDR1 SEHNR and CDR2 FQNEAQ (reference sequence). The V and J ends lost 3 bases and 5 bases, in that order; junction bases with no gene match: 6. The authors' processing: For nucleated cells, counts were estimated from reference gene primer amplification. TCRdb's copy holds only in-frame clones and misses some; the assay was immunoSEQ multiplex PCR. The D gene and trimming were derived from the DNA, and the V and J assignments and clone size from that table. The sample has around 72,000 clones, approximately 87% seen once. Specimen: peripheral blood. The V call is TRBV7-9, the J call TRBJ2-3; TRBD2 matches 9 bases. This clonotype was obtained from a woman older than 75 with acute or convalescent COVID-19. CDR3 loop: CASSLAGGYGDTQYF. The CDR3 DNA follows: TGTGCCAGCAGCTTGGCGGGAGGGTATGGAGATACGCAGTATTTT.